The 20 T cell receptor beta chains below all came from one sample that was sequenced in a study of shared clonotypes between healthy human individuals. Using immunoSEQ multiplex PCR, the repertoire was profiled, and TCRdb retains in-frame clones only, with some absent. The top ten clones hold roughly an eighth of a sample with under 600,000 clones, 60% to 80% of them seen once. Material for sequencing was PBMCs. The receptors were sampled from a woman aged 40 to 50 in good health. Some clones in this sample may be carry-over from other donors' samples.

V and J are TRBV28 and TRBJ2-6; D gene uncertain. CDR1 is MDHEN and CDR2 is SYDVKM in the germline V gene. The CDR3 runs 15 residues. The V gene lost 4 bases and the J gene lost 0 bases, with 7 bases spanning the gap. In DNA, the CDR3 is TGTGCCAGCAGTTCGCATTACTCTGGGGCCAACGTCCTGACTTTC. As protein: CASSSHYSGANVLTF.

The rearrangement uses TRBV15 and TRBJ2-3; possible D gene TRBD2, 5 bases. The germline V gene encodes CDR1 LNHNV and CDR2 YYDKDF (reference sequence). The CDR3 runs 16 residues. V was clipped by 0 bases and J by 4 bases, with 14 bases between them. CDR3: CATSRDRLAKSDTQYF. CDR3 coding DNA: TGTGCCACCAGCAGAGATCGTCTAGCCAAGTCAGATACGCAGTATTTT.

The V and J genes are TRBV7-2 and TRBJ1-1; 7 nucleotides align to TRBD1. V trimming: 2 bases; J trimming: 4 bases; junction bases outside the gene matches: 4. The CDR3 is 14 amino acids. Germline V gene lookup returns CDR1 SGHTA and CDR2 FQGNSA. Here the CDR3 DNA reads TGTGCCAGCAGCTTAAACCGACAGGGCACTGAAGCTTTCTTT. Translated, it gives CASSLNRQGTEAFF.

The V gene is TRBV5-1, the J gene TRBJ2-1; TRBD1 agrees at 7 bases. The CDR3 has 15 amino acids. Germline-derived CDR1 and CDR2 are SGHRS and YFSETQ. V was pared by 5 bases and J by 1 base, with 6 bases of the junction left unmatched. CDR3 in amino acids: CASRPGTDSYNEQFF. The CDR3 DNA reads TGCGCCAGCAGGCCCGGGACAGATTCCTACAATGAGCAGTTCTTC.

This clone was observed a handful of times. The chain carries TRBV18 and TRBJ2-6; TRBD1 is a possible D gene (6 bases). The ends were cut back, 2 bases at V and 0 bases at J, with 14 bases in the middle. The CDR3 totals 18 residues. Germline V lookup: CDR1 KGHSH, CDR2 LQKENI. CDR3 in amino acids: CASSPFKLGGSGANVLTF. The CDR3 DNA reads as TGTGCCAGCTCACCATTTAAGTTAGGGGGCTCTGGGGCCAACGTCCTGACTTTC. The variable domain in full, completed from reference TRBV18 and TRBJ2-6, reads NAGVMQNPRHLVRRRGQEARLRCSPMKGHSHVYWYRQLPEEGLKFMVYLQKENIIDESGMPKERFSAEFPKEGPSILRIQQVVRGDSAAYFCASSPFKLGGSGANVLTFGAGSRLTVL.

The gene calls are TRBV28 and TRBJ2-1, with 9 bases matching TRBD2. V trimming: 6 bases; J trimming: 5 bases; junction bases outside the gene matches: 8. CDR1 MDHEN and CDR2 SYDVKM come from the germline V gene. This CDR3 contains 15 residues. The CDR3 loop is CASSLLAGPHNEQFF. The CDR3, as DNA: TGTGCCAGCAGCCTCCTAGCGGGACCCCACAATGAGCAGTTCTTC.

The chain couples TRBV28 to TRBJ2-5; 7 nucleotides agree with TRBD2. J lost 2 bases, V lost 2 bases, and 2 bases had no gene match. The CDR3 contains 14 residues. Germline V CDR1 and CDR2: MDHEN, SYDVKM. The CDR3 is CASSLSGAQETQYF. The CDR3 bases are TGTGCCAGCAGTTTAAGCGGGGCTCAAGAGACCCAGTACTTC.

This chain uses TRBV7-2 with TRBJ2-1; the D is unclear. This CDR3 has 15 amino acids. Per the germline V gene, CDR1 is SGHTA and CDR2 is FQGNSA. V lost 1 base to trimming and J lost 7 bases, with 14 bases between them. The CDR3, as DNA: TGTGCCAGCAGCTTAGGGGGTTCGTTTGGGAATGAGCAGTTCTTC. This sequence encodes CASSLGGSFGNEQFF.

The genes are TRBV28 and TRBJ1-1; 9 bases are a match to TRBD1. This CDR3 spans 12 amino acids. J gave up 10 bases and V 5 bases, and 5 bases lay outside the gene matches. In germline, CDR1 is MDHEN, CDR2 SYDVKM. The CDR3 coding sequence is TGTGCCAGCAGTACGCCGACAGGGGGAGCTTTCTTT. Amino acids: CASSTPTGGAFF. The whole variable domain, filled in from reference TRBV28 and TRBJ1-1, reads DVKVTQSSRYLVKRTGEKVFLECVQDMDHENMFWYRQDPGLGLRLIYFSYDVKMKEKGDIPEGYSVSREKKERFSLILESASTNQTSMYLCASSTPTGGAFFGQGTRLTVV.

This chain connects TRBV27 to TRBJ2-1; TRBD2 agrees at 10 bases. V trimming: 3 bases; J trimming: 7 bases; junction bases outside the gene matches: 9. This CDR3 is 16 amino acids long. Germline V lookup: CDR1 MNHEY, CDR2 SMNVEV (reference sequence). CDR3 in DNA: TGTGCCAGCAGTTTGTACACGTCTAGCGGGAGTAATGAGCAGTTCTTC. Its translation is CASSLYTSSGSNEQFF.

The V and J genes are TRBV7-2 and TRBJ2-5; D gene ambiguous. The V end was cut by 5 bases, the J end by 4 bases, with 11 bases between. The CDR3 has 13 residues. Germline lookup yields CDR1 SGHTA and CDR2 FQGNSA. CDR3 amino acids: CASSPNRRETQYF. The CDR3 DNA reads TGTGCCAGCAGCCCTAACCGGAGAGAGACCCAGTACTTC.

This clone showed up just a few times. J is TRBJ2-7 and V is TRBV18, with 7 bases matching TRBD1. Germline V gives CDR1 KGHSH, CDR2 LQKENI. CDR3 length: 14 amino acids. V trimming: 5 bases; J trimming: 5 bases; junction bases outside the gene matches: 9. The CDR3 sequence: CASSAGQEFDEQYF. As DNA, the CDR3 is TGTGCCAGCTCAGCCGGACAGGAGTTCGACGAGCAGTACTTC.

The chain links TRBV7-9 to TRBJ1-1; 9 bases are a match to TRBD1. The V gene end was trimmed by 4 bases and the J gene end by 10 bases; junction bases not matched to a gene: 19. The CDR3 is 17 amino acids. Germline values: CDR1 SEHNR, CDR2 FQNEAQ (reference sequence). The CDR3: CASSSTGGRGLYEGAFF. In DNA, the CDR3 is TGTGCCAGCAGCTCTACAGGGGGCAGGGGGCTCTACGAGGGAGCTTTCTTT.

The chain joins TRBV19 to TRBJ1-1; TRBD1 matches at 8 bases. Germline trimming cut 4 bases from V and 7 bases from J; bases unmatched to any gene: 11. This CDR3 is 15 amino acids long. Germline V gene lookup returns CDR1 LNHDA and CDR2 SQIVND (reference sequence). This CDR3 is CASSTWDRRSDEAFF. The CDR3 DNA reads as TGTGCCAGTAGTACCTGGGACAGGCGGTCGGATGAAGCTTTCTTT.

V is TRBV6-6 and J is TRBJ2-3, with D hard to call. Trimming took off 8 bases at V and 4 bases at J, with 7 bases between the two ends. The germline gives CDR1 MNHNY, CDR2 SVGAGI (reference sequence). The CDR3 spans 11 residues. In DNA, the CDR3 is TGTGCCAGCTCGGGCCCAGATACGCAGTATTTT. This translates into CASSGPDTQYF.

This clone appeared a single time. The genes are TRBV12-1 and TRBJ2-4; the table's D call of TRBD1 was not tested on the DNA. TRBV12-1 is flagged as a pseudogene. This CDR3 contains 14 residues. The DNA for the CDR3 is TGTGCCAGCAACAAGACACTAGCCAAAAACATTCAGTACTTC. Translated: CASNKTLAKNIQYF.

V and J are TRBV4-2 and TRBJ2-5, with D perhaps TRBD1 (5 bases). The J call is doubtful: the DNA matches TRBJ2-7 better. Germline CDR1 LGHNA, CDR2 YNFKEQ. This CDR3 is built from 16 residues. The CDR3 loop is CASSQAFRARSYEQYF. The DNA for the CDR3 is TGTGCCAGCAGCCAAGCCTTCAGGGCCAGGTCCTACGAGCAGTACTTC.

This clone was seen a few times. J is TRBJ1-1 and V is TRBV29-1; TRBD1 might be the D (5 bases). The length of the CDR3 is 12 residues. Trimming stripped 7 bases from V and 4 bases from J, with 13 bases between. Looked up from germline, CDR1 is SQVTM and CDR2 is ANQGSEA. CDR3 bases: TGCAGCGCTTTAGACAGCCCCACTGAAGCTTTCTTT. It yields the protein CSALDSPTEAFF.

The V and J genes are TRBV5-1 and TRBJ2-5; 13 bases are shared with TRBD2. V trimming: 0 bases; J trimming: 7 bases; junction bases outside the gene matches: 9. The CDR3 totals 17 residues. CDR1 SGHRS and CDR2 YFSETQ come from the germline V gene. This CDR3 reads CASSLATSGGAEMTQYF. The CDR3 DNA follows: TGCGCCAGCAGCTTGGCCACTAGCGGGGGGGCGGAAATGACCCAGTACTTC.

The rearrangement links TRBV19 to TRBJ2-6; D remains ambiguous. Trimming removed 5 bases from V and 0 bases from J, with 5 bases in between. The CDR3 spans 14 residues. Per the germline V gene, CDR1 is LNHDA and CDR2 is SQIVND (reference sequence). The CDR3 spells CASSSLSGANVLTF. CDR3 nucleotides: TGTGCCAGTAGTTCCCTCTCTGGGGCCAACGTCCTGACTTTC.